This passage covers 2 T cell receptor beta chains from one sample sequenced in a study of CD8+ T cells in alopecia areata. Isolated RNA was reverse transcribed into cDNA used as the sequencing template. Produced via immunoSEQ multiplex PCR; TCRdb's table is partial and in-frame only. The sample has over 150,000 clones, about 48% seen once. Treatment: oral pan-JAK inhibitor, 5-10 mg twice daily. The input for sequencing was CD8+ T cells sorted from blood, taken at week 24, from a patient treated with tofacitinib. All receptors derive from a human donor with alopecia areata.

The CDR3 here is CASSEWTGRTYEQYF. In nucleotides, the CDR3 is TGTGCCAGCAGTGAATGGACAGGACGAACCTACGAGCAGTACTTC. The chain combines TRBV6-1 with TRBJ2-7; TRBD1 aligns across 7 bases. The V and J ends lost 2 bases and 2 bases, in that order; junction bases with no gene match: 6. The germline gives CDR1 MNHNS, CDR2 SASEGT. This CDR3 has 15 amino acids.

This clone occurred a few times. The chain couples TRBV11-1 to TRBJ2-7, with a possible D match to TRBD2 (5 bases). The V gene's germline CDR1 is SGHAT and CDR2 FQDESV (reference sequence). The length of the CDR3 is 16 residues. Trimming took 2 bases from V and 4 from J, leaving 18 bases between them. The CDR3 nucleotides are TGTGCCAGCAGCTTATTTTCTAGCTCCCTTAAGTACGAGCAGTACTTC. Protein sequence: CASSLFSSSLKYEQYF.